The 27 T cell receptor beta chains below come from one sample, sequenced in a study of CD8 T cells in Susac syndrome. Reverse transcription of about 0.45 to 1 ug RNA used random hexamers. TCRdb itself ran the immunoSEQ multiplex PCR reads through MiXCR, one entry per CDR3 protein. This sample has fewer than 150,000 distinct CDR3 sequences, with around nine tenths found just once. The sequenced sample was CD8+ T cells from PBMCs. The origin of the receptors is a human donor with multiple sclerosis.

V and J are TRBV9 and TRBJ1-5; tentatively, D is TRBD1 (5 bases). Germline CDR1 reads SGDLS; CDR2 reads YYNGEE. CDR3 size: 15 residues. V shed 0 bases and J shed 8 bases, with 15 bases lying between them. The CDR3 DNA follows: TGTGCCAGCAGCGTAGAAGGAACGGTGGGGGAGCCCCAGCATTTT. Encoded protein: CASSVEGTVGEPQHF.

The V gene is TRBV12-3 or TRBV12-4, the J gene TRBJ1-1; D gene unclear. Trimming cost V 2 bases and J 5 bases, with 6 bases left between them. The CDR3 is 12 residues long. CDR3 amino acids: CASSLQMTEAFF. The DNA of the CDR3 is TGTGCCAGCAGTTTACAGATGACTGAAGCTTTCTTT.

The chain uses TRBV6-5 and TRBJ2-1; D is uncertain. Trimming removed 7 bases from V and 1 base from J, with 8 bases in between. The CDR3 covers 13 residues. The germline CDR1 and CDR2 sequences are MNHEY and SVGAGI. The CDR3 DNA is TGTGCCAGCACCACCGGGTCCTACAATGAGCAGTTCTTC. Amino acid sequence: CASTTGSYNEQFF.

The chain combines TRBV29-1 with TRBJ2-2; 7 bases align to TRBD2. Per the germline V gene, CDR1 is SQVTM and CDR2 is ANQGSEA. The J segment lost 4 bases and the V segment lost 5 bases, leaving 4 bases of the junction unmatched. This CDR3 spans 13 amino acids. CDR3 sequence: CSVCCGSTGELFF. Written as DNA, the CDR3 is TGCAGCGTTTGTTGCGGGAGCACCGGGGAGCTGTTTTTT.

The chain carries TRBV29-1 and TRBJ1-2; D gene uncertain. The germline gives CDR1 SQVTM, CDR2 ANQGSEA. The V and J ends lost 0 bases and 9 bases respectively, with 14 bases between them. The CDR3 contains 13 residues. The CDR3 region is CSVEDGKEGSYTF. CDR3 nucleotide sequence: TGCAGCGTTGAAGATGGGAAGGAGGGAAGCTACACCTTC.

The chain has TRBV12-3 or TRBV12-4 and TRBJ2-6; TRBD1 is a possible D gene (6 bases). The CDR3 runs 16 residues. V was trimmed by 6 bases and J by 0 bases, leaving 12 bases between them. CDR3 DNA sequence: TGTGCCAGCAGCGGGACACCCGGCTCTGGGGCCAACGTCCTGACTTTC. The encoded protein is CASSGTPGSGANVLTF.

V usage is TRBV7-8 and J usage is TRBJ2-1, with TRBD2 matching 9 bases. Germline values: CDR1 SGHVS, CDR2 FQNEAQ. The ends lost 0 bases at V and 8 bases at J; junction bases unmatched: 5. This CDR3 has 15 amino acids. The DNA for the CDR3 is TGTGCCAGCAGCTTAGCCCTAGCGGGGTTGCATGAGCAGTTCTTC. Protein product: CASSLALAGLHEQFF. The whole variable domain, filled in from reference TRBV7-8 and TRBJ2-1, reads GAGVSQSPRYKVAKRGQDVALRCDPISGHVSLFWYQQALGQGPEFLTYFQNEAQLDKSGLPSDRFFAERPEGSVSTLKIQRTQQEDSAVYLCASSLALAGLHEQFFGPGTRLTVL.

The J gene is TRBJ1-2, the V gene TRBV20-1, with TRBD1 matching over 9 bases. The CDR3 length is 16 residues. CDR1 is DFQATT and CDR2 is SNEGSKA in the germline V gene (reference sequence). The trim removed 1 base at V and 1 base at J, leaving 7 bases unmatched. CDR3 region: CSARVNRGQSNYGYTF. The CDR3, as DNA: TGCAGTGCTAGAGTGAACAGGGGGCAAAGTAACTATGGCTACACCTTC.

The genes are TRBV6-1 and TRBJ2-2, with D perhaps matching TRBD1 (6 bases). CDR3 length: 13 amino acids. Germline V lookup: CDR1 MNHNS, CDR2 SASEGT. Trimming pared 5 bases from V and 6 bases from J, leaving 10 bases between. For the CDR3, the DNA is TGTGCCAGCAGTACGACAGGTTCCGGGGAGCTGTTTTTT. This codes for CASSTTGSGELFF.

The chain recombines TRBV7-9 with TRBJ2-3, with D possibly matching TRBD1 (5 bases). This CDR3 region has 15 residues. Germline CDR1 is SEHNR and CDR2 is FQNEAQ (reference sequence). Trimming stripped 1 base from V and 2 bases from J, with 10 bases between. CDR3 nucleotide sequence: TGTGCCAGCAGCTTAGGACAGAGACCCACAGATACGCAGTATTTT. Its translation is CASSLGQRPTDTQYF.

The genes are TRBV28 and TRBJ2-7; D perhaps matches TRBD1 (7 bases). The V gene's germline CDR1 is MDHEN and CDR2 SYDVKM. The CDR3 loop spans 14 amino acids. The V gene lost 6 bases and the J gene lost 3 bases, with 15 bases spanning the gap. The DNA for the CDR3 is TGTGCCAGCAGGCCCAGGGGGGCTTTCTACGAGCAGTACTTC. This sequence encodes CASRPRGAFYEQYF.

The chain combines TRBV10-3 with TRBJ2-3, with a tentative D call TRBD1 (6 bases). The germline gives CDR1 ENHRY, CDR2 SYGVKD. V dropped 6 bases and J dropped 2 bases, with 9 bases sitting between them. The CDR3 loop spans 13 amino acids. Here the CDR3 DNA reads TGTGCCATCAGGGGGGCTGACACAGATACGCAGTATTTT. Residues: CAIRGADTDTQYF.

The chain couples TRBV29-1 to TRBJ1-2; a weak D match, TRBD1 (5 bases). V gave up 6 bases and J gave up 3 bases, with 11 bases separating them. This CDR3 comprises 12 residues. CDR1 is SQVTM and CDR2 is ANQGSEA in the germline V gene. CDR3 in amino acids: CSVRETDYGYTF. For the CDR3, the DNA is TGCAGCGTCAGGGAGACCGACTATGGCTACACCTTC.

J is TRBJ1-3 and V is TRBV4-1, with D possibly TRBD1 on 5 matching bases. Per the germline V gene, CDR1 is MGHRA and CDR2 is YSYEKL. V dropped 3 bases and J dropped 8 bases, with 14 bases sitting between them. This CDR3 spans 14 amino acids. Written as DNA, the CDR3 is TGCGCCAGCAGCCAGAGGGACTTCCAAGACACCATATATTTT. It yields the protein CASSQRDFQDTIYF.

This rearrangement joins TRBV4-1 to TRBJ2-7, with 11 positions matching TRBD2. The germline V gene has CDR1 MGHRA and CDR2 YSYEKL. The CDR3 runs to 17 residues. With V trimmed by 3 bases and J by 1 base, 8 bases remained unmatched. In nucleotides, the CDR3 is TGCGCCAGCAGCCACTTCTACGGGACTAGCGGATCCTACGAGCAGTACTTC. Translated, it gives CASSHFYGTSGSYEQYF.

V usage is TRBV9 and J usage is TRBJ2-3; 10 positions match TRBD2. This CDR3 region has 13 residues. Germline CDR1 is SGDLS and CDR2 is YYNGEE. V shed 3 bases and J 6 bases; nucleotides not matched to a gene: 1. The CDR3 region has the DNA TGTGCCAGCAGCGCTAGCGGGAGCGATACGCAGTATTTT. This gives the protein CASSASGSDTQYF.

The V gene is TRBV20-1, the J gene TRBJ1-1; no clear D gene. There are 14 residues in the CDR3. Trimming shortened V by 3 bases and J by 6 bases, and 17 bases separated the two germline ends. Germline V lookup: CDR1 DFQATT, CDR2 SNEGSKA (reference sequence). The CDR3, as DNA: TGCAGTGCTAGGGTCTTACTGGAGGAGCCTGAAGCTTTCTTT. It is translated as CSARVLLEEPEAFF.

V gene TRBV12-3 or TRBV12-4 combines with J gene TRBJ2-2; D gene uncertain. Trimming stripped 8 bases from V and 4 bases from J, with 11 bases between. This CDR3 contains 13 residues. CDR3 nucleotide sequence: TGTGCCAGCCTGGAGTTGAGCACCGGGGAGCTGTTTTTT. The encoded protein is CASLELSTGELFF.

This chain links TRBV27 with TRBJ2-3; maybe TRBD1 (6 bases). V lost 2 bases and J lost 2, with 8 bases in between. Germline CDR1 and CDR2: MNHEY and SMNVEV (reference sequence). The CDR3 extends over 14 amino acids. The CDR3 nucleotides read TGTGCCAGCAGTTTAGGGACACTCACAGATACGCAGTATTTT. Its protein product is CASSLGTLTDTQYF.

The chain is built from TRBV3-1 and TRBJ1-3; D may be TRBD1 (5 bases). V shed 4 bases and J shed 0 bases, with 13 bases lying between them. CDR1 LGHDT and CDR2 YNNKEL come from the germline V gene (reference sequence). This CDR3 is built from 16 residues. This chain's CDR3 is CASSLNGGVSGNTIYF. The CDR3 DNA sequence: TGTGCCAGCAGCCTCAATGGGGGAGTCTCTGGAAACACCATATATTTT.

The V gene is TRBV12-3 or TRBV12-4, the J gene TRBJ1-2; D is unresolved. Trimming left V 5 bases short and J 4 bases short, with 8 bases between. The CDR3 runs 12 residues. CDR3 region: CASSDQFYGYTF. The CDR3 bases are TGTGCCAGCAGTGACCAGTTCTATGGCTACACCTTC.

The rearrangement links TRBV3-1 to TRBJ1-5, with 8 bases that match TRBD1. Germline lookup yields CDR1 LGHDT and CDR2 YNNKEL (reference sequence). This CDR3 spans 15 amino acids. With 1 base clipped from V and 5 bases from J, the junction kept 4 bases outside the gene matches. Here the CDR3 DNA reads TGTGCCAGCAGCCAAGGGACAGGGTTTTATCAGCCCCAGCATTTT. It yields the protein CASSQGTGFYQPQHF.

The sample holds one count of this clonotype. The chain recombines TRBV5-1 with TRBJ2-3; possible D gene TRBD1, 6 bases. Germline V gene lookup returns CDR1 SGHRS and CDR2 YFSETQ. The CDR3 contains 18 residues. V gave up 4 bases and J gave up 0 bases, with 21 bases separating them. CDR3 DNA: TGCGCCAGCAGCCGGGGCGGACAGCTGGGAACTAGCACAGATACGCAGTATTTT. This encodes CASSRGGQLGTSTDTQYF.

For the CDR3, the DNA is TGTGCCGTCCTCGGGACAGGGTCGGATGGTGGCTACACCTTC. It encodes CAVLGTGSDGGYTF. V usage is TRBV27 and J usage is TRBJ1-2; 9 nucleotides align to TRBD1. Germline assignment: CDR1 MNHEY and CDR2 SMNVEV (reference sequence). CDR3 length: 14 amino acids. V dropped 11 bases and J dropped 7; count of bases not matched to a gene: 14.

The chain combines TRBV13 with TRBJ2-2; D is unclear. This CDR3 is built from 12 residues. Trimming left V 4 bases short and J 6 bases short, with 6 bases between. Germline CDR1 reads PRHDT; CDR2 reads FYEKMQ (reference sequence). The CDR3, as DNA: TGTGCCAGCAGCTCCCAATCCGGGGAGCTGTTTTTT. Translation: CASSSQSGELFF.

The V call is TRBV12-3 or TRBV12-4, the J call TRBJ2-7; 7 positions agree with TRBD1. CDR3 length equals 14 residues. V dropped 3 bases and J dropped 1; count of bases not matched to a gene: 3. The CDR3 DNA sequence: TGTGCCAGCAGTTTCAGGGGACAGTCCTACGAGCAGTACTTC. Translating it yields CASSFRGQSYEQYF.

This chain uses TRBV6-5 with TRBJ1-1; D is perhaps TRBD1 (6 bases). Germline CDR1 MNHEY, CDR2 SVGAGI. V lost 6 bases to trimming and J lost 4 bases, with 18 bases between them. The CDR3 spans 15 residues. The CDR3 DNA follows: TGTGCCAGCAGCCCCCAACAGGGAATCGTCACTGAAGCTTTCTTT. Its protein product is CASSPQQGIVTEAFF.